This is a list of T cell receptor beta chains from one sample in a study of T cell repertoires in ileal Crohn's disease. TCRdb's copy holds only in-frame clones and misses some; the assay was immunoSEQ multiplex PCR. Of 14,000 or so clones listed, about three quarters are singletons. The sequenced material came from ileal tissue. Receptor source: an adult with Crohn's disease. Each CDR3 is given with its conserved first and last residue. A D gene is named only where the DNA matches it firmly. Some rows have no size entry. The others give once, few or many, or a class for an expanded clone.

cdr3_nt: TGTGCCAGCAGTTACATGGCAGGATCAAGGCACGAGCAGTACTTC
cdr3_aa: CASSYMAGSRHEQYF
v_call: TRBV6-6
d_call: -
clone_size: -
j_call: TRBJ2-7

cdr3_nt: TGTGCCAGCTCACCAGGCCTCGGACAGTTGAACACTGAAGCTTTCTTT
cdr3_aa: CASSPGLGQLNTEAFF
v_call: TRBV18
d_call: -
clone_size: -
j_call: TRBJ1-1

cdr3_nt: TGTGCCAGCAGCCGCGTCGGAGGGGGCACAGATACGCAGTATTTT
cdr3_aa: CASSRVGGGTDTQYF
v_call: TRBV7-2
d_call: -
clone_size: -
j_call: TRBJ2-3

cdr3_nt: TGTGCCAGCAGCCTACAAGGACAGGTGGTGGGTAAAAATGAGCAGTTCTTC
cdr3_aa: CASSLQGQVVGKNEQFF
v_call: TRBV7-3
d_call: TRBD1
clone_size: once
j_call: TRBJ2-1

cdr3_nt: TGTGCCAGCAGTTTACAGGGGGTTAGGGAAAAACTGTTTTTT
cdr3_aa: CASSLQGVREKLFF
v_call: TRBV2
d_call: TRBD1
clone_size: -
j_call: TRBJ1-4

cdr3_nt: TGTGCCAGCAGGGGACTAGCGGAGTACGAGCAGTACTTC
cdr3_aa: CASRGLAEYEQYF
v_call: TRBV6-5
d_call: TRBD2
clone_size: -
j_call: TRBJ2-7

cdr3_nt: TGTGCCAGCAGCTACCGACAGGGAAATACCGGGGAGCTGTTTTTT
cdr3_aa: CASSYRQGNTGELFF
v_call: TRBV5-4
d_call: TRBD1
clone_size: few
j_call: TRBJ2-2

cdr3_nt: TGTGCCAGCAGGGCAGACTATCCCACAGATACGCAGTATTTT
cdr3_aa: CASRADYPTDTQYF
v_call: TRBV9
d_call: -
clone_size: -
j_call: TRBJ2-3

cdr3_nt: TGTGCCAGCAGCCGAGGGTCCTACTACGAGCAGTACTTC
cdr3_aa: CASSRGSYYEQYF
v_call: TRBV7-9
d_call: -
clone_size: -
j_call: TRBJ2-7

cdr3_nt: TGTGCCACCAGCCGGAGGGGACAGGCTGAGCAGTACTTC
cdr3_aa: CATSRRGQAEQYF
v_call: TRBV15
d_call: TRBD1
clone_size: few
j_call: TRBJ2-7

cdr3_nt: TGTGCCAGCAGCCCTGGACAGGGAAGTGTTGAAAAACTGTTTTTT
cdr3_aa: CASSPGQGSVEKLFF
v_call: TRBV5-8
d_call: TRBD1
clone_size: once
j_call: TRBJ1-4

cdr3_nt: TGTGCCAGCAGCTTGGTTCTAGCGGGGGGGGAGTTCTTC
cdr3_aa: CASSLVLAGGEFF
v_call: TRBV5-4
d_call: TRBD2
clone_size: few
j_call: TRBJ2-1

cdr3_nt: TGTGCCAGCAGCTTAGGGGGGACAATACGTAATTCACCCCTCCACTTT
cdr3_aa: CASSLGGTIRNSPLHF
v_call: TRBV11-2
d_call: -
clone_size: once
j_call: TRBJ1-6

cdr3_nt: TGTGCCAGCAGCTTAACCGGGACTAGCGAGTGGGAGACCCAGTACTTC
cdr3_aa: CASSLTGTSEWETQYF
v_call: TRBV5-6
d_call: TRBD2
clone_size: -
j_call: TRBJ2-5

cdr3_nt: TGCGCCAGCAGCGAAACCACAGTCTCTGGGGCCAACGTCCTGACTTTC
cdr3_aa: CASSETTVSGANVLTF
v_call: TRBV5-1
d_call: -
clone_size: -
j_call: TRBJ2-6

cdr3_nt: TGTGCCTGGGCGAACAGCAATAGAGGCTACACCTTC
cdr3_aa: CAWANSNRGYTF
v_call: TRBV30
d_call: -
clone_size: -
j_call: TRBJ1-2

cdr3_nt: TGTGCCAGCAGTGAATGGGGGCAGGGCTATGGCTACACCTTC
cdr3_aa: CASSEWGQGYGYTF
v_call: TRBV6-1
d_call: -
clone_size: -
j_call: TRBJ1-2

cdr3_nt: TGTGCCAGTAGTATGACAGGGTGGAACACTGAAGCTTTCTTT
cdr3_aa: CASSMTGWNTEAFF
v_call: TRBV19
d_call: TRBD1
clone_size: once
j_call: TRBJ1-1

cdr3_nt: TGTGCCTGGAGTCGGACAGGGGCGGGCACAGATACGCAGTATTTT
cdr3_aa: CAWSRTGAGTDTQYF
v_call: TRBV30
d_call: TRBD1
clone_size: few
j_call: TRBJ2-3

cdr3_nt: TGTGCCAGAAATGACAGGGCGTCCTATAATTCACCCCTCCACTTT
cdr3_aa: CARNDRASYNSPLHF
v_call: TRBV2
d_call: TRBD1
clone_size: -
j_call: TRBJ1-6

cdr3_nt: TGTGCCAGCAGCTTGGATCGTAGGAACACTGAAGCTTTCTTT
cdr3_aa: CASSLDRRNTEAFF
v_call: TRBV5-4
d_call: -
clone_size: -
j_call: TRBJ1-1

cdr3_nt: TGTGCCTGGAGTGACCCACCCCGGGCAGGGGGCCGGTACGAGCAGTACTTC
cdr3_aa: CAWSDPPRAGGRYEQYF
v_call: TRBV30
d_call: TRBD1
clone_size: -
j_call: TRBJ2-7

cdr3_nt: TGTGCCAGCAGCTTAGAATTCATTAGCGAGTTGTCTTATACGCAGTATTTT
cdr3_aa: CASSLEFISELSYTQYF
v_call: TRBV7-8
d_call: -
clone_size: few
j_call: TRBJ2-3

cdr3_nt: TGTGCCAGCTCACCTGAGGGGGCCGTCGGGTTCTTC
cdr3_aa: CASSPEGAVGFF
v_call: TRBV18
d_call: TRBD1
clone_size: -
j_call: TRBJ2-1

cdr3_nt: TGCGCCAGCAGCTTGGGACAGGGCGACCAGCCCCAGCATTTT
cdr3_aa: CASSLGQGDQPQHF
v_call: TRBV5-1
d_call: TRBD1
clone_size: -
j_call: TRBJ1-5

cdr3_nt: TGCGCCAGCAGCTTAGCGGCGAGCACAGATACGCAGTATTTT
cdr3_aa: CASSLAASTDTQYF
v_call: TRBV5-1
d_call: -
clone_size: -
j_call: TRBJ2-3

cdr3_nt: TGTGCCAGCAGCCAACCTCGACAGAAAAACACCATATATTTT
cdr3_aa: CASSQPRQKNTIYF
v_call: TRBV16
d_call: -
clone_size: -
j_call: TRBJ1-3

cdr3_nt: TGTGCCAGCAGAAAAAGGACTAGCGGTTACAATGAGCAGTTCTTC
cdr3_aa: CASRKRTSGYNEQFF
v_call: TRBV6-1
d_call: TRBD2
clone_size: -
j_call: TRBJ2-1

cdr3_nt: TGTGCCAGCAGCGAAACGCTAGCGGGGGCCTCAGAGACCCAGTACTTC
cdr3_aa: CASSETLAGASETQYF
v_call: TRBV9
d_call: TRBD2
clone_size: few
j_call: TRBJ2-5

cdr3_nt: TGTGCCAGCAGGGGAGGGGCAGGGGTTCAGCCCCAGCATTTT
cdr3_aa: CASRGGAGVQPQHF
v_call: TRBV28
d_call: -
clone_size: once
j_call: TRBJ1-5

cdr3_nt: TGTGCCAGCAGCGTAGGGGGGACTAGCCGGGCCCAGGAGACCCAGTACTTC
cdr3_aa: CASSVGGTSRAQETQYF
v_call: TRBV9
d_call: TRBD2
clone_size: -
j_call: TRBJ2-5

cdr3_nt: TGTGCTAGCAGCTCCGGACAGGACGGAGAGACCCAGTACTTC
cdr3_aa: CASSSGQDGETQYF
v_call: TRBV7-7
d_call: TRBD1
clone_size: -
j_call: TRBJ2-5

cdr3_nt: TGTGCCATCAGTGAGTCCCCCAGGGGCGCTTACGAGCAGTACTTC
cdr3_aa: CAISESPRGAYEQYF
v_call: TRBV10-3
d_call: -
clone_size: -
j_call: TRBJ2-7

cdr3_nt: TGTGCCAGCAGCCCCGCCGGGACTAGCTTCGATGAGCAGTTCTTC
cdr3_aa: CASSPAGTSFDEQFF
v_call: TRBV7-3
d_call: TRBD2
clone_size: -
j_call: TRBJ2-1

cdr3_nt: TGTGCCTGGAGCAAAAGGGACTCTTGGGCAAATCAGCCCCAGCATTTT
cdr3_aa: CAWSKRDSWANQPQHF
v_call: TRBV30
d_call: -
clone_size: few
j_call: TRBJ1-5

cdr3_nt: TGTGCCAGCAGCTTGGGAGGGATCAGTAATGAAAAACTGTTTTTT
cdr3_aa: CASSLGGISNEKLFF
v_call: TRBV5-4
d_call: -
clone_size: -
j_call: TRBJ1-4

cdr3_nt: TGTGCCAGCAGTTGGGACTTACAAAGGGATTATGGCTACACCTTC
cdr3_aa: CASSWDLQRDYGYTF
v_call: TRBV28
d_call: -
clone_size: -
j_call: TRBJ1-2

cdr3_nt: TGCAGCGTTTATGGGTATGGGGGGGGCTCGAATACGCAGTATTTT
cdr3_aa: CSVYGYGGGSNTQYF
v_call: TRBV29-1
d_call: -
clone_size: -
j_call: TRBJ2-3

cdr3_nt: TGTGCCAGCAGTTACTCGGCGGGGGCCTTACGGGAGCAGTACTTC
cdr3_aa: CASSYSAGALREQYF
v_call: TRBV6-5
d_call: -
clone_size: once
j_call: TRBJ2-7

cdr3_nt: TGTGCCAGCAGCTTAGAGGACTCAGGAGATACGCAGTATTTT
cdr3_aa: CASSLEDSGDTQYF
v_call: TRBV7-6
d_call: -
clone_size: -
j_call: TRBJ2-3

cdr3_nt: TGTGCCAGCAGTGGGCAGGGGATCGAGACCCAGTACTTC
cdr3_aa: CASSGQGIETQYF
v_call: TRBV2
d_call: -
clone_size: -
j_call: TRBJ2-5

cdr3_nt: TGTGCCAGCAGTTACGCGGGACGAGCTTTCTTT
cdr3_aa: CASSYAGRAFF
v_call: TRBV6-5
d_call: -
clone_size: -
j_call: TRBJ1-1

cdr3_nt: TGCGCCAGCAGCTTAGGACAGAGGGGTCTCGAGCAGTACTTC
cdr3_aa: CASSLGQRGLEQYF
v_call: TRBV5-1
d_call: -
clone_size: -
j_call: TRBJ2-7

cdr3_nt: TGTGCCAGCAGCTCTCCTGGGAGTGAGCAGTTCTTC
cdr3_aa: CASSSPGSEQFF
v_call: TRBV6-5
d_call: -
clone_size: few
j_call: TRBJ2-1

cdr3_nt: TGCAGCGTCGACACAGAGGAGGGAGAGTATGGCTACACCTTC
cdr3_aa: CSVDTEEGEYGYTF
v_call: TRBV29-1
d_call: -
clone_size: -
j_call: TRBJ1-2

cdr3_nt: TGTGCCAGCAGACCAATGGACAGGGGGCTCGGGGCTTTCTTT
cdr3_aa: CASRPMDRGLGAFF
v_call: TRBV7-2
d_call: TRBD1
clone_size: -
j_call: TRBJ1-1

cdr3_nt: TGTGCCAGCAGCGCAGCGGGACAGGGGTCTTACGAGCAGTACTTC
cdr3_aa: CASSAAGQGSYEQYF
v_call: TRBV7-2
d_call: TRBD1
clone_size: -
j_call: TRBJ2-7

cdr3_nt: TGTGCCATCGGCGGGACTAGCGGGGGGGCAAATGAGCAGTTCTTC
cdr3_aa: CAIGGTSGGANEQFF
v_call: TRBV10-3
d_call: TRBD2
clone_size: -
j_call: TRBJ2-1

cdr3_nt: TGTGCCAGCAATCCTCGGGGGGTCTTTCGTGGCTACACCTTC
cdr3_aa: CASNPRGVFRGYTF
v_call: TRBV28
d_call: -
clone_size: few
j_call: TRBJ1-2

cdr3_nt: TGTGCCAGTACCCAATCGGTACAGGTCAACTATGGCTACACCTTC
cdr3_aa: CASTQSVQVNYGYTF
v_call: TRBV19
d_call: -
clone_size: -
j_call: TRBJ1-2

cdr3_nt: TGTGCCAGCTCACCATTTTCTCAGATTTACGAGCAGTACTTC
cdr3_aa: CASSPFSQIYEQYF
v_call: TRBV18
d_call: -
clone_size: -
j_call: TRBJ2-7

cdr3_nt: TGTGCCAGCAGCTTCGGGGACACAACTGAAGCTTTCTTT
cdr3_aa: CASSFGDTTEAFF
v_call: TRBV7-9
d_call: -
clone_size: -
j_call: TRBJ1-1

cdr3_nt: TGTGCCAGCAGTTACTCGGCTACAGGGAACTCCTACGAGCAGTACTTC
cdr3_aa: CASSYSATGNSYEQYF
v_call: TRBV6-5
d_call: -
clone_size: -
j_call: TRBJ2-7

cdr3_nt: TGCGCCAGCAGCCAAGACACAGGGAGAACTAACTATGGCTACACCTTC
cdr3_aa: CASSQDTGRTNYGYTF
v_call: TRBV4-3
d_call: -
clone_size: -
j_call: TRBJ1-2

cdr3_nt: TGCGCCAGCAGCCAAGTTAGAGGGACAGACGTTGAAGCTTTCTTT
cdr3_aa: CASSQVRGTDVEAFF
v_call: TRBV4-1
d_call: TRBD1
clone_size: large
j_call: TRBJ1-1